This T cell receptor beta chain was documented in a study of cytomegalovirus exposure and HLA in healthy donors. Study in general: The approximately 130 validation repertoires were reported in a later analysis to have been generated on the same platform as the roughly 720 first-cohort repertoires.

The V gene's germline CDR1 is GTSNPN and CDR2 SVGIG (reference sequence). J was trimmed by 5 bases and V by 1 base; bases with no gene match: 4. The CDR3 is 13 amino acids. With regard to this clone: What it binds is not known.

Study results and caveats: Listed as cytomegalovirus-associated were 164 TCR beta chains. According to a subsequent analysis, TCR clusters identified in the first cohort showed a tendency to co-occur across the 110 or so validation repertoires.

Clones were sequenced by immunoSEQ multiplex PCR, and TCRdb holds only the in-frame ones, with some missing. Of tens of thousands of clones listed, 96% were seen once; the top ten hold around 2.2%. The sample comprised PBMCs. The chain is built from TRBV30 and TRBJ2-5; 7 bases match TRBD2. This sequence originates from a young man in good health and CMV-seronegative. CDR3 region: CAWSGLAGETQYF. The CDR3 DNA sequence: TGTGCCTGGAGTGGACTAGCCGGGGAGACCCAGTACTTC. Looking up the rest from reference TRBV30 and TRBJ2-5 gives the full variable domain: SQTIHQWPATLVQPVGSPLSLECTVEGTSNPNLYWYRQAAGRGLQLLFYSVGIGQISSEVPQNLSASRPQDRQFILSSKKLLLSDSGFYLCAWSGLAGETQYFGPGTRLLVL.